These T cell receptor beta chains were read from a single sample in a study of shared clonotypes between healthy human individuals. Data came from immunoSEQ multiplex PCR; TCRdb stores just in-frame clones and leaves some out. The sample holds around 2,000,000 clones, just over 90% seen once. Material for sequencing was naive CD8+ T cells from PBMCs. These receptors originate from a man in his late teens or twenties in good health. Some clones in this sample may be carry-over from other donors' samples. The CDR3 runs from the conserved cysteine through the conserved F or W. D genes are given only for firm matches. For some rows the clone size is stated as once, few or many, or as a class when expanded; others skip it.

size: -; D: -; J: TRBJ1-1; V: TRBV7-9; DNA: TGTGCCAGCAGCTTACGACCTGCAGAGAACACTGAAGCTTTCTTT; CDR3: CASSLRPAENTEAFF
size: -; D: -; J: TRBJ2-2; V: TRBV29-1; DNA: TGCAGCGTTGATCTCAGGGGCACCGGGGAGCTGTTTTTT; CDR3: CSVDLRGTGELFF
size: -; D: -; J: TRBJ2-5; V: TRBV7-2; DNA: TGTGCCAGCAGCTTAATGGGTGGAGAGACCCAGTACTTC; CDR3: CASSLMGGETQYF
size: -; D: TRBD2; J: TRBJ2-2; V: TRBV2; DNA: TGTGCCAGCAGTGTAAAAACTAGCGGGAGGAAGACCGGGGAGCTGTTTTTT; CDR3: CASSVKTSGRKTGELFF
size: -; D: -; J: TRBJ1-1; V: TRBV19; DNA: TGTGCCAGTAACCCTAAAGCCTATTACACTGAAGCTTTCTTT; CDR3: CASNPKAYYTEAFF
size: -; D: TRBD2; J: TRBJ2-1; V: TRBV2; DNA: TGTGCCAGCACCGCGACTAGCGGGAGTGGAAATGAGCAGTTCTTC; CDR3: CASTATSGSGNEQFF
size: -; D: TRBD2; J: TRBJ2-1; V: TRBV9; DNA: TGTGCCAGCAGCGTTACTGGACTAGCGGACCAAGAGCAGTTCTTC; CDR3: CASSVTGLADQEQFF
size: -; D: TRBD1; J: TRBJ1-1; V: TRBV27; DNA: TGTGCCAGCAGTGACAGGGGACGCGGCACTGAAGCTTTCTTT; CDR3: CASSDRGRGTEAFF
size: -; D: -; J: TRBJ2-1; V: TRBV19; DNA: TGTGCCAGTAGTATATTCGGCGGTGGGAATGAGCAGTTCTTC; CDR3: CASSIFGGGNEQFF
size: -; D: -; J: TRBJ1-1; V: TRBV27; DNA: TGTGCCAGCAGTTCGCCCGATCCCGGGACAGAAGCTTTCTTT; CDR3: CASSSPDPGTEAFF
size: -; D: -; J: TRBJ1-4; V: TRBV7-9; DNA: TGTGCCAGCAGCCGAGTTGGCACTAATGAAAAACTGTTTTTT; CDR3: CASSRVGTNEKLFF
size: -; D: TRBD1; J: TRBJ2-6; V: TRBV5-5; DNA: TGTGCCAGCAGCACGACGACAGGGGTGTCTTATGGGGCCAACGTCCTGACTTTC; CDR3: CASSTTTGVSYGANVLTF
size: -; D: TRBD2; J: TRBJ2-5; V: TRBV5-8; DNA: TGTGCCAGCAGCTTGGCGGGAGGTGTAGAGACCCAGTACTTC; CDR3: CASSLAGGVETQYF
size: -; D: -; J: TRBJ1-1; V: TRBV19; DNA: TGTGCCAGTAGTATGGGTCGGCTGGACGCGACTAACACTGAAGCTTTCTTT; CDR3: CASSMGRLDATNTEAFF
size: -; D: TRBD1; J: TRBJ2-1; V: TRBV10-3; DNA: TGTGCCATCAGTGACCCTCGGGACAGGGGCTACAATGAGCAGTTCTTC; CDR3: CAISDPRDRGYNEQFF
size: -; D: -; J: TRBJ2-1; V: TRBV5-4; DNA: TGTGCCAGCAGCGTATCAGGGGGGATCTACAATGAGCAGTTCTTC; CDR3: CASSVSGGIYNEQFF
size: -; D: -; J: TRBJ1-5; V: TRBV27; DNA: TGTGCCAGCAGTTTAAGGGCCCCCGCCAGGCGGGATAATCCCCAGCATTTT; CDR3: CASSLRAPARRDNPQHF
size: -; D: -; J: TRBJ2-2; V: TRBV5-1; DNA: TGCGCCAGCAGCTCCTACAGCGGCCTACCGAACACCGGGGAGCTGTTTTTT; CDR3: CASSSYSGLPNTGELFF
size: -; D: -; J: TRBJ2-1; V: TRBV4-1; DNA: TGCGCCAGCAGCCAAGGGGTTGACATCCAGTTCTTC; CDR3: CASSQGVDIQFF
size: -; D: -; J: TRBJ2-2; V: TRBV9; DNA: TGTGCCAGCAGCGCAAAGGCGGCAGTCGCGAACACCGGGGAGCTGTTTTTT; CDR3: CASSAKAAVANTGELFF
size: -; D: -; J: TRBJ2-1; V: TRBV27; DNA: TGTGCCAGCAGTTTACCCTTCGGCAATGAGCAGTTCTTC; CDR3: CASSLPFGNEQFF
size: -; D: TRBD2; J: TRBJ2-5; V: TRBV9; DNA: TGTGCCAGCAGCGGGGGACTAGCGGGAGTGGAGACCCAGTACTTC; CDR3: CASSGGLAGVETQYF
size: -; D: -; J: TRBJ2-7; V: TRBV4-2; DNA: TGTGCCAGCAGCCAAGCGCCCCCAATGGACGAGCAGTACTTC; CDR3: CASSQAPPMDEQYF
size: -; D: -; J: TRBJ1-1; V: TRBV6-5; DNA: TGTGCCAGCAGTTACTCAGGGCGAAGGTACACTGAAGCTTTCTTT; CDR3: CASSYSGRRYTEAFF
size: -; D: -; J: TRBJ1-2; V: TRBV20-1; DNA: TGCAGTGCTTGGAACCTTTATGGCTACACCTTC; CDR3: CSAWNLYGYTF
size: once; D: -; J: TRBJ2-2; V: TRBV9; DNA: TGTGCCAGCGGAACCGGGGAGCTGTTTTTT; CDR3: CASGTGELFF
size: -; D: -; J: TRBJ1-1; V: TRBV7-8; DNA: TGTGCCAGCAGCTTATCGGGGGACGCGGGGGTACGGGGAGCTTTCTTT; CDR3: CASSLSGDAGVRGAFF
size: -; D: TRBD1; J: TRBJ2-3; V: TRBV5-1; DNA: TGCGCCAGCAGGAGAACCGGGACAGGCTTAACAGATACGCAGTATTTT; CDR3: CASRRTGTGLTDTQYF
size: -; D: TRBD2; J: TRBJ2-7; V: TRBV28; DNA: TGTGCCAGCAGTCAACTAGCGGAGGACTACGAGCAGTACTTC; CDR3: CASSQLAEDYEQYF
size: -; D: TRBD2; J: TRBJ2-1; V: TRBV27; DNA: TGTGCCAGCAGTTTACGCCCACTAGCGGAACCTTACAATGAGCAGTTCTTC; CDR3: CASSLRPLAEPYNEQFF
size: -; D: -; J: TRBJ2-1; V: TRBV14; DNA: TGTGCCAGCAGCCAAGGTAGGACGCTAGAGCAGTTCTTC; CDR3: CASSQGRTLEQFF
size: -; D: -; J: TRBJ2-7; V: TRBV20-1; DNA: TGCAGTGCTAGAACGGACGAGCAGTACTTC; CDR3: CSARTDEQYF
size: -; D: -; J: TRBJ2-7; V: TRBV11-2; DNA: TGTGCCAGCAGCTTATTTGCTCTTGGCGTCGAGCAGTACTTC; CDR3: CASSLFALGVEQYF
size: -; D: -; J: TRBJ1-1; V: TRBV28; DNA: TGTGCCAGCAGTTTTTCCGAAACCACTGAAGCTTTCTTT; CDR3: CASSFSETTEAFF
size: -; D: -; J: TRBJ2-3; V: TRBV4-1; DNA: TGCGCCAGCAGCCAAGACGTGACCACAGATACGCAGTATTTT; CDR3: CASSQDVTTDTQYF
size: -; D: -; J: TRBJ2-1; V: TRBV15; DNA: TGTGCCACCAGCAGATACCGGGACCTAAACAATGAGCAGTTCTTC; CDR3: CATSRYRDLNNEQFF
size: -; D: -; J: TRBJ2-1; V: TRBV7-9; DNA: TGTGGGGCTGGGGACAATGAGCAGTTCTTC; CDR3: CGAGDNEQFF
size: -; D: -; J: TRBJ2-3; V: TRBV4-3; DNA: TGCGCCAGCAGCCGAGAGCAGAAGGCAGATACGCAGTATTTT; CDR3: CASSREQKADTQYF
size: -; D: TRBD1; J: TRBJ1-4; V: TRBV7-9; DNA: TGTGCCAGCAGCTCGCAGGGGGGGAGTATTTATGAAAAACTGTTTTTT; CDR3: CASSSQGGSIYEKLFF
size: -; D: -; J: TRBJ1-2; V: TRBV27; DNA: TGTGCCAGCAGTTTACTGGGGAGTAACTATGGCTACACCTTC; CDR3: CASSLLGSNYGYTF
size: -; D: TRBD2; J: TRBJ2-7; V: TRBV4-2; DNA: TGTGCCAGCAGCCAGACCGACCGACTAGCCGAGAGCTCCTACGAGCAGTACTTC; CDR3: CASSQTDRLAESSYEQYF
size: -; D: TRBD1; J: TRBJ1-1; V: TRBV6-5; DNA: TGTGCCAGCAGTACCCGGACAGGAACGAACACTGAAGCTTTCTTT; CDR3: CASSTRTGTNTEAFF
size: -; D: -; J: TRBJ2-1; V: TRBV29-1; DNA: TGCAGCGTTGTCGGAATCTACAATGAGCAGTTCTTC; CDR3: CSVVGIYNEQFF
size: -; D: -; J: TRBJ2-3; V: TRBV4-3; DNA: TGCGCCAGCAGCCAAGATGGGAACCCCCTCACAGATACGCAGTATTTT; CDR3: CASSQDGNPLTDTQYF
size: -; D: -; J: TRBJ1-2; V: TRBV28; DNA: TGTGCCAGCAGTTCCTATAATGGAGGGACGGGGAGCTATGGCTACACCTTC; CDR3: CASSSYNGGTGSYGYTF
size: -; D: -; J: TRBJ2-2; V: TRBV25-1; DNA: TGTGCCAGCAGTGGCCTTGAAGTCCCGAACACCGGGGAGCTGTTTTTT; CDR3: CASSGLEVPNTGELFF
size: -; D: -; J: TRBJ1-1; V: TRBV7-9; DNA: TGTGCCAGCAGCCCGGCCCTGGGGCAGTTGAACACTGAAGCTTTCTTT; CDR3: CASSPALGQLNTEAFF
size: -; D: -; J: TRBJ1-1; V: TRBV5-1; DNA: TGCGCCAGCAGCTTATGGCCCTCCATCAGAGGTGAAGCTTTCTTT; CDR3: CASSLWPSIRGEAFF
size: -; D: -; J: TRBJ2-1; V: TRBV7-9; DNA: TGTGCCAGCAGCTATCTTGGTGAGCAGTTCTTC; CDR3: CASSYLGEQFF
size: -; D: -; J: TRBJ2-6; V: TRBV9; DNA: TGTGCCAGCAGCGTAGAGGGGGGAGACACAGGGCCTGGGGCCAACGTCCTGACTTTC; CDR3: CASSVEGGDTGPGANVLTF
size: -; D: -; J: TRBJ2-7; V: TRBV30; DNA: TGTGCCTGGAGTGTCGGAAGCTCCTACGAGCAGTACTTC; CDR3: CAWSVGSSYEQYF
size: -; D: -; J: TRBJ2-2; V: TRBV7-9; DNA: TGTGCCAGCAGCTTTGGGCAGGTCGGCACCGGGGAGCTGTTTTTT; CDR3: CASSFGQVGTGELFF
size: -; D: TRBD2; J: TRBJ2-3; V: TRBV27; DNA: TGTGCCAGCAGTTTGATAGCGGGAGCCCCGGGCACAGATACGCAGTATTTT; CDR3: CASSLIAGAPGTDTQYF
size: -; D: TRBD2; J: TRBJ2-1; V: TRBV15; DNA: TGTGCCACCAGCACCGGAAGGGCGGGGGTTTCCTACAATGAGCAGTTCTTC; CDR3: CATSTGRAGVSYNEQFF
size: once; D: TRBD1; J: TRBJ2-1; V: TRBV6-6; DNA: TGTGCCAGCAGTTACTCCCGGACAGGGGTGAACAATGAGCAGTTCTTC; CDR3: CASSYSRTGVNNEQFF
size: -; D: -; J: TRBJ1-1; V: TRBV7-8; DNA: TGTGCCAGTACCGGGGCGGGACACATGAACACTGAAGCTTTCTTT; CDR3: CASTGAGHMNTEAFF
size: once; D: -; J: TRBJ2-1; V: TRBV5-6; DNA: TGTGCCAGCAGCTCGACGCTAGCGTATGAGCAGTTCTTC; CDR3: CASSSTLAYEQFF
size: -; D: -; J: TRBJ2-7; V: TRBV19; DNA: TGTGCCAGTAGTATGGCAGGGGTAGACGAGCAGTACTTC; CDR3: CASSMAGVDEQYF
size: -; D: -; J: TRBJ2-7; V: TRBV29-1; DNA: TGCAGCGTATCCGTGACAGCTACCTACGAGCAGTACTTC; CDR3: CSVSVTATYEQYF
size: -; D: TRBD2; J: TRBJ2-1; V: TRBV27; DNA: TGTGCCAGCAGTTTAGAGCTAGCGGGGTCTGAGCAGTTCTTC; CDR3: CASSLELAGSEQFF